This T cell receptor beta chain was sequenced in a study of cytomegalovirus exposure and HLA in healthy donors. Germline V gene lookup returns CDR1 MNHNS and CDR2 SASEGT. Trimming removed 3 bases at V and 3 bases at J, with 6 bases between. The CDR3 consists of 13 residues. As regards this clone: Its antigen is not identified.

Whole-study findings and limits: Analyses of presence and absence presupposed an approximately uniform sequencing depth across donors. Available immune exposure information covered CMV serostatus only. HLA restriction was apparent for most CMV-associated TCR beta chains in a later analysis. It was reported that TCR beta sequences correctly inferred the HLA-A and HLA-B alleles for most subjects.

13 Jbeta primers and 60 Vbeta primers were used for the PCR. The assay was immunoSEQ multiplex PCR, and TCRdb's table has in-frame clones only and misses some. The profile covers roughly 60,000 clones, with around three quarters appearing a single time and less than 1.5% taken by the ten largest. This clonotype originated in a female donor in good health and CMV-seronegative. Sequencing was performed on PBMCs. V gene TRBV6-1 combines with J gene TRBJ1-3; D call uncertain. CDR3 sequence reads: CASSDFSGNTIYF. CDR3 bases: TGTGCCAGCAGTGATTTTAGTGGAAACACCATATATTTT.